The 21 T cell receptor beta chains presented below share a single source sample, sequenced in a study of Ad26.COV2.S vaccination and SARS-CoV-2 variants. The treatment is: some 19 received Ad26.COV2.S at low or high dose, single or two shots; several received placebo; per-sample allocation not given. Repertoires come from day 63 after the first vaccine or placebo injection. Here immunoSEQ multiplex PCR was the method, and the copy in TCRdb shows in-frame clones only, minus some. The sample yields 360,000 or so clones, around nine tenths seen once. Specimen: peripheral blood, collected in a trial of Ad26.COV2.S vaccine versus placebo. The receptors come from a person between 18 and 60 years old who received the Ad26.COV2.S COVID-19 vaccine or a placebo.

The chain couples TRBV19 to TRBJ1-2; D is perhaps TRBD1 (5 bases). V lost 1 base to trimming and J lost 2 bases, with 11 bases between them. The length of the CDR3 is 15 residues. The germline gives CDR1 LNHDA, CDR2 SQIVND (reference sequence). DNA for the CDR3: TGTGCCAGTAGTATAGCCGCAGGGTTCAACTATGGCTACACCTTC. It encodes CASSIAAGFNYGYTF.

The chain joins TRBV6-5 to TRBJ1-2; 8 bases map to TRBD1. Germline lookup yields CDR1 MNHEY and CDR2 SVGAGI. Trimming at V came to 5 bases and at J to 3 bases, leaving 8 bases not matched to a gene. The CDR3 is 15 residues long. CDR3 protein: CASSPDRVIYYGYTF. The CDR3 nucleotides are TGTGCCAGCAGTCCGGACAGGGTAATTTACTATGGCTACACCTTC.

The rearrangement joins TRBV27 to TRBJ2-7; D is undetermined. The germline V gene has CDR1 MNHEY and CDR2 SMNVEV (reference sequence). This CDR3 is 15 amino acids long. Trimming removed 0 bases from V and 2 bases from J, with 11 bases in between. CDR3 nucleotides: TGTGCCAGCAGTTTATCGGGGTGGGATACCTACGAGCAGTACTTC. It is translated as CASSLSGWDTYEQYF.

This chain connects TRBV9 to TRBJ2-7, with 11 bases aligning to TRBD2. J was trimmed by 3 bases and V by 0 bases; bases with no gene match: 5. This CDR3 is built from 16 residues. CDR1 and CDR2 from the germline V gene are SGDLS and YYNGEE. CDR3 in amino acids: CASSVETSGTIYEQYF. CDR3 nucleotide sequence: TGTGCCAGCAGCGTAGAGACTAGCGGGACCATCTACGAGCAGTACTTC.

This clone showed up just once. Here the CDR3 DNA reads TGTGCCAGCAGTTTATTCGCAGGGGGCGGTGGCTACACCTTC. Translated: CASSLFAGGGGYTF. This rearrangement joins TRBV28 to TRBJ1-2; 8 bases fit TRBD1. The length of the CDR3 is 14 residues. With 1 base clipped from V and 7 bases from J, the junction kept 5 bases outside the gene matches. Germline values: CDR1 MDHEN, CDR2 SYDVKM.

This clone was recorded only once. The V gene is TRBV6-5, the J gene TRBJ1-2; D unresolved. The CDR3 is 11 residues long. CDR1 and CDR2 (germline): MNHEY, SVGAGI. Trimming shortened V by 7 bases and J by 5 bases, and 8 bases separated the two germline ends. The CDR3 nucleotides are TGTGCCAGCATCTCCACTTATGGCTACACCTTC. The encoded protein is CASISTYGYTF.

The J gene is TRBJ2-2, the V gene TRBV12-3 or TRBV12-4; no definite D call. The CDR3 extends over 12 amino acids. V was pared by 3 bases and J by 7 bases, with 6 bases between. The CDR3 bases are TGTGCCAGCAGTTTCGCCCGCGGGGAGCTGTTTTTT. Its protein product is CASSFARGELFF.

The CDR3 DNA sequence: TGTGCCAGCACCCATATTGACAGGGGAGAAACAGATACGCAGTATTTT. Its translation is CASTHIDRGETDTQYF. This chain uses TRBV21-1 with TRBJ2-3; the tabulated D call, TRBD1, remains unverified against the DNA. TRBV21-1 is annotated as a pseudogene. This CDR3 comprises 16 residues.

The genes are TRBV5-4 and TRBJ2-3, with 8 bases identical to TRBD2. CDR1 is SGHNT and CDR2 is YYREEE in the germline V gene (reference sequence). V lost 4 bases, J lost 4 bases, and 8 bases stayed unmatched. The CDR3 covers 15 residues. The CDR3 loop reads CASSPDPRGADTQYF. The CDR3 DNA reads as TGTGCCAGCAGCCCCGACCCGCGGGGGGCAGATACGCAGTATTTT.

In DNA form, the CDR3 reads TGTGCCAGCAGTGAAGTGGTCCTTGATTCACCCCTCCACTTT. The encoded protein is CASSEVVLDSPLHF. The rearrangement joins TRBV2 to TRBJ1-6, with no clear D. V was cut by 1 base and J by 8 bases, with 9 bases left in between. The CDR3 sequence is 14 residues long. Germline CDR1 SNHLY, CDR2 FYNNEI.

V usage is TRBV18 and J usage is TRBJ2-5; 7 bases are a match to TRBD2. This CDR3 region has 15 residues. Germline V gene sequence: CDR1 KGHSH, CDR2 LQKENI. The trim removed 3 bases at V and 7 bases at J, leaving 11 bases unmatched. The CDR3 loop is CASSPAGGSQVTQYF. The DNA of the CDR3 is TGTGCCAGCTCACCCGCGGGCGGGAGTCAGGTGACCCAGTACTTC.

The chain couples TRBV19 to TRBJ2-5; a possible D gene is TRBD2 (5 bases). The length of the CDR3 is 15 residues. CDR1 LNHDA and CDR2 SQIVND come from the germline V gene (reference sequence). V lost 8 bases to trimming and J lost 5 bases, with 21 bases between them. DNA of the CDR3: TGTGCCAGTCCCCGTGACGGGGAGAGAGGGGAGACCCAGTACTTC. Its translation: CASPRDGERGETQYF.

This chain joins TRBV2 and TRBJ2-7; TRBD1 aligns across 11 bases. V was clipped by 7 bases and J by 4 bases; unmatched bases: 12. CDR1 and CDR2 from the germline V gene are SNHLY and FYNNEI. The length of the CDR3 is 16 residues. The CDR3 loop reads CASTQRRDRGFYEQYF. The CDR3 nucleotides read TGTGCCAGCACCCAGCGTAGGGACAGGGGGTTTTACGAGCAGTACTTC.

The J gene is TRBJ2-1, the V gene TRBV18, with 9 bases identical to TRBD1. V was pared by 5 bases and J by 10 bases, with 15 bases of the junction left unmatched. Germline CDR1 reads KGHSH; CDR2 reads LQKENI. There are 16 residues in the CDR3. CDR3 nucleotides: TGTGCCAGCTCATCCAACCGGGACAGGGCCTTTCGGGAGCAGTTCTTC. This encodes CASSSNRDRAFREQFF.

This clone was counted only a few times. The V and J genes are TRBV6-2 or TRBV6-3 and TRBJ1-6, with D hard to call. V lost 4 bases, J lost 6 bases, and 10 bases lay in between. This CDR3 is built from 14 residues. The germline CDR1 and CDR2 sequences are MNHEY and SVGEGT. In DNA form, the CDR3 reads TGTGCCAGCAGTTCGGCAGTTTTTAATTCACCCCTCCACTTT. Protein product: CASSSAVFNSPLHF.

The rearrangement uses TRBV10-1 and TRBJ1-3; D call uncertain. Trimming shortened V by 0 bases and J by 0 bases, and 9 bases separated the two germline ends. Germline lookup yields CDR1 WNHNN and CDR2 SYGVQD (reference sequence). This CDR3 contains 16 residues. CDR3 DNA sequence: TGCGCCAGCAGTGAGTCCCCGGAAATCTCTGGAAACACCATATATTTT. Protein sequence: CASSESPEISGNTIYF.

V gene TRBV10-3 combines with J gene TRBJ2-7; D tentatively fits TRBD1 or TRBD2 (5 bases each). Germline V lookup: CDR1 ENHRY, CDR2 SYGVKD. V shed 6 bases and J shed 4 bases, with 13 bases lying between them. The CDR3 consists of 13 residues. This CDR3 is CAIRGEVAYEQYF. CDR3 sequence (DNA): TGTGCCATCAGGGGGGAAGTAGCTTACGAGCAGTACTTC.

This chain connects TRBV2 to TRBJ2-5; 7 nucleotides agree with TRBD2. CDR1 is SNHLY, CDR2 FYNNEI, per germline. V lost 4 bases, J lost 4 bases, and 6 bases stayed unmatched. This CDR3 is 14 amino acids long. The CDR3 DNA follows: TGTGCCAGCAGTGTTTCGGGGAGGGGAGAGACCCAGTACTTC. Protein sequence: CASSVSGRGETQYF.

This sequence joins TRBV5-1 and TRBJ2-3; possible D gene TRBD2, 6 bases. This CDR3 region has 15 residues. With 4 bases removed from V and 4 bases from J, the gap between germline ends came to 16 bases. Germline V gene data show CDR1 as SGHRS and CDR2 as YFSETQ. The CDR3 loop reads CASSPRGGGADTQYF. The DNA of the CDR3 is TGCGCCAGCAGCCCCCGGGGAGGAGGTGCAGATACGCAGTATTTT.

This chain links TRBV6-5 with TRBJ2-3, with unresolved D. Between the trimmed V and J ends, which lost 2 bases and 4 bases, there was a span of 10 bases. Germline CDR1 reads MNHEY; CDR2 reads SVGAGI. The CDR3 totals 14 residues. This CDR3 is CASSYAGSPDTQYF. The CDR3, as DNA: TGTGCCAGCAGTTACGCCGGGTCCCCAGATACGCAGTATTTT.

The rearrangement uses TRBV14 and TRBJ2-7; D possibly corresponds to TRBD1 (5 bases). Per the germline V gene, CDR1 is SGHDN and CDR2 is FVKESK. The ends were cut back, 2 bases at V and 4 bases at J, with 15 bases in the middle. There are 15 residues in the CDR3. CDR3 bases: TGTGCCAGCAGCCAACGCAGGGATGAACTGTACGAGCAGTACTTC. Translation gives CASSQRRDELYEQYF.